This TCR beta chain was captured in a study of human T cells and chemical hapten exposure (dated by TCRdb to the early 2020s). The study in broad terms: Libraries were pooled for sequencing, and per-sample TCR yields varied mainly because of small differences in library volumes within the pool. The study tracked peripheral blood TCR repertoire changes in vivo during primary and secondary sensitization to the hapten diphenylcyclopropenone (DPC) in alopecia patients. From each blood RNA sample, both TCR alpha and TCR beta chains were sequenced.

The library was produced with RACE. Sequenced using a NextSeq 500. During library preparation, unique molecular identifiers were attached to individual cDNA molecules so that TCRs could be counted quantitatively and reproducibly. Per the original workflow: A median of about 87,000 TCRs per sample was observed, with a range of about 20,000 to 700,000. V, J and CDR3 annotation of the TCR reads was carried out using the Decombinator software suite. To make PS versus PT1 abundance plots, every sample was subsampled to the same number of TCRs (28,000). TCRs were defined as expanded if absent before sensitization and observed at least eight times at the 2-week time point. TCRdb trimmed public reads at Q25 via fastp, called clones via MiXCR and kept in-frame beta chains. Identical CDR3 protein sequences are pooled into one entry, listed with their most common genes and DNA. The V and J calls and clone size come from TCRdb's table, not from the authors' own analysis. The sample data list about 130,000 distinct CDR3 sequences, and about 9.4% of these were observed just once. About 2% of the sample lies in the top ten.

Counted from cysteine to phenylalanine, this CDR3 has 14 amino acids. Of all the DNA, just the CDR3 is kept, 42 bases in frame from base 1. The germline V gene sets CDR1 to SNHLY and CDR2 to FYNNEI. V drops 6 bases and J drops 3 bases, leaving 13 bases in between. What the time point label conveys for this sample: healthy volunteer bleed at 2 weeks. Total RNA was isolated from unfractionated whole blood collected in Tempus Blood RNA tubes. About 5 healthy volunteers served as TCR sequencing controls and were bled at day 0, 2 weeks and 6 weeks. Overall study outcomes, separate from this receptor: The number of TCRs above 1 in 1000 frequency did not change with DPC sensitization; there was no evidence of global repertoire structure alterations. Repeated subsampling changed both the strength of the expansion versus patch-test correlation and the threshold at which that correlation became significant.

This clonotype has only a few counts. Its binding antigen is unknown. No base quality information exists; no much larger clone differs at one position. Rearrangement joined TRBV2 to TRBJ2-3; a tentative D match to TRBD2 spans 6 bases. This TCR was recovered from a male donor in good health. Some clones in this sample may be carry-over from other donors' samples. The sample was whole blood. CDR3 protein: CASRRGEETDTQYF. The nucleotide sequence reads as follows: TGTGCCAGCAGGAGAGGGGAGGAGACAGATACGCAGTATTTT.